The 14 T cell receptor beta chains listed next were all sequenced from one sample in a study of Graves' ophthalmopathy and Graves' hyperthyroidism. Amplification targeted the TCR beta CDR3 regions, with RNA transcripts as the source material. The workflow started with a first-round RT-PCR run with HTBI primers and then moved on to a second-round multiplex PCR. A single record per CDR3 protein comes from TCRdb applying MiXCR to the multiplex PCR reads. The sample contains more than 150,000 distinct CDR3 sequences, more than 30% of which appear only once. Sequenced material: peripheral blood. Receptors were obtained from a woman in her 40s with Graves' ophthalmopathy.

In its sample, this clonotype was seen many times. V usage is TRBV28 and J usage is TRBJ1-3; no firm D call. Germline V gives CDR1 MDHEN, CDR2 SYDVKM. The CDR3 consists of 14 residues. V lost 7 bases and J 0 bases, leaving 10 bases between the germline ends. The DNA for the CDR3 is TGTGCCAGCATCGGCGGGGTCTCTGGAAACACCATATATTTT. This sequence encodes CASIGGVSGNTIYF.

The rearrangement links TRBV6-2 or TRBV6-3 to TRBJ2-6, with no clear D. This CDR3 region has 13 residues. Trimming removed 8 bases at V and 6 bases at J, with 11 bases between. Germline-derived CDR1 and CDR2 are MNHEY and SVGEGT. CDR3 sequence reads: CASGTAAANVLTF. For the CDR3, the DNA is TGTGCCAGCGGAACTGCCGCGGCCAACGTCCTGACTTTC.

The V call is TRBV28, the J call TRBJ2-4; no clear D. The CDR3 contains 14 residues. V lost 7 bases and J 0 bases, leaving 10 bases between the germline ends. The germline CDR1 and CDR2 sequences are MDHEN and SYDVKM. This chain's CDR3 is CASTPPLAKNIQYF. In nucleotides, the CDR3 is TGTGCCAGCACCCCTCCTTTAGCCAAAAACATTCAGTACTTC.

V and J are TRBV20-1 and TRBJ2-5, with D uncertain. The germline V gene has CDR1 DFQATT and CDR2 SNEGSKA (reference sequence). V lost 0 bases and J lost 5, with 16 bases in between. The CDR3 contains 15 residues. CDR3 DNA sequence: TGCAGTGCTAGAGATGGTAGGGCTAGAAGGGAGACCCAGTACTTC. Its protein is CSARDGRARRETQYF.

This clonotype occurred a few times. This chain joins TRBV10-3 and TRBJ1-1; D might be TRBD1 (6 bases). The CDR3 has 16 residues. V was shortened by 11 bases and J by 2 bases, with 24 bases between the two germline ends. Germline V lookup: CDR1 ENHRY, CDR2 SYGVKD. The chain's CDR3 is CASLEKGGLSNTEAFF. Here the CDR3 DNA reads TGTGCCTCCCTCGAAAAAGGGGGTTTATCCAACACTGAAGCTTTCTTT.

In this sample, this clonotype turned up many times. The chain joins TRBV6-5 to TRBJ2-2; a weak D match, TRBD1 (5 bases). The V end was cut by 0 bases, the J end by 0 bases, with 8 bases between. This CDR3 has 16 amino acids. The V gene's germline CDR1 is MNHEY and CDR2 SVGAGI. Written as DNA, the CDR3 is TGTGCCAGCAGTTACTCTCACAGGACGAACACCGGGGAGCTGTTTTTT. Protein product: CASSYSHRTNTGELFF.

This clonotype was seen a few times. J is TRBJ1-6 and V is TRBV12-3 or TRBV12-4, with D uncertain. CDR3 length: 15 residues. Trimming removed 4 bases from V and 9 bases from J, with 16 bases in between. This CDR3 reads CASSYRFHAGSPLHF. The CDR3 region has the DNA TGTGCCAGCAGTTATCGATTTCATGCGGGTTCACCCCTCCACTTT.

The chain is built from TRBV25-1 and TRBJ2-7; D is perhaps TRBD1 (6 bases). CDR3 size: 15 residues. Trimming cost V 3 bases and J 2 bases, with 14 bases left between them. Germline V gene sequence: CDR1 MGHDK, CDR2 SYGVNS. The CDR3 region is CASSDPGRTAYEQYF. The CDR3 DNA reads TGTGCCAGCAGTGATCCTGGCAGGACAGCCTACGAGCAGTACTTC.

The chain has TRBV6-2 or TRBV6-3 and TRBJ1-5; D perhaps matches TRBD1 (5 bases). V lost 2 bases and J lost 2, with 13 bases in between. CDR3 size: 16 residues. Germline V gene lookup returns CDR1 MNHEY and CDR2 SVGEGT. The CDR3 loop is CASSYGEGDRNQPQHF. CDR3 nucleotides: TGTGCCAGCAGTTACGGAGAAGGGGATCGCAATCAGCCCCAGCATTTT.

This clonotype was counted ten times or more. The CDR3: CASSPRVRETQYF. In DNA form, the CDR3 reads TGTGCCAGCAGCCCCAGGGTTAGGGAGACCCAGTACTTC. The chain joins TRBV7-3 to TRBJ2-5; D is perhaps TRBD1 (5 bases). CDR3 length: 13 residues. Germline V gene lookup returns CDR1 SGHTA and CDR2 FQGTGA. Trimming took 5 bases from V and 5 from J, leaving 12 bases between them. Full variable domain (rest looked up from reference TRBV7-3 and TRBJ2-5): GAGVSQTPSNKVTEKGKYVELRCDPISGHTALYWYRQSLGQGPEFLIYFQGTGAADDSGLPNDRFFAVRPEGSVSTLKIQRTERGDSAVYLCASSPRVRETQYFGPGTRLLVL.

V is TRBV6-1 and J is TRBJ2-5, with unresolved D. V was trimmed by 6 bases and J by 1 base, leaving 15 bases between them. Germline CDR1 reads MNHNS; CDR2 reads SASEGT. This CDR3 has 15 residues. CDR3 region: CASSSHTPSQETQYF. CDR3 coding DNA: TGTGCCAGCAGCTCCCACACCCCATCCCAAGAGACCCAGTACTTC.

The CDR3 region has the DNA TGTGCCAGCAGGGACAGGGAGGGCTCACCCCTCCACTTT. Its protein is CASRDREGSPLHF. The chain combines TRBV12-3 or TRBV12-4 with TRBJ1-6; TRBD1 aligns across 8 bases. V lost 6 bases and J lost 10; bases outside the gene matches: 5. This CDR3 contains 13 residues.

The chain joins TRBV20-1 to TRBJ2-7; 8 bases are a match to TRBD1. Trimming removed 6 bases from V and 1 base from J; junction bases left unmatched: 5. CDR1 is DFQATT, CDR2 SNEGSKA, per germline (reference sequence). This CDR3 is built from 13 residues. CDR3 in amino acids: CSAPDRASYEQYF. The CDR3 DNA sequence: TGCAGTGCACCGGACAGGGCGTCCTACGAGCAGTACTTC.

This clonotype showed up many times. The genes are TRBV6-5 and TRBJ1-5, with TRBD1 identical over 7 bases. The CDR3 consists of 14 residues. Germline V CDR1 and CDR2: MNHEY, SVGAGI. J was trimmed by 1 base and V by 6 bases; bases with no gene match: 3. Here the CDR3 reads CASRRQGSNQPQHF. For the CDR3, the DNA is TGTGCCAGCAGGAGACAGGGAAGCAATCAGCCCCAGCATTTT.